These 21 T cell receptor beta chains share one sample of origin, sequenced in a study of human T cells and chemical hapten exposure. Time point: healthy volunteer bleed at 6 weeks. Unseparated into fractions, whole blood served as the source from which total RNA was extracted. TCRdb re-called the RACE reads through MiXCR, storing one row per CDR3 protein. The sample shows 35,000 to 50,000 distinct CDR3 sequences, roughly 3.5% of them seen only once. The sample taken for sequencing was whole blood. The receptors were sampled from a human donor in good health. Some clones in this sample may be carry-over from other donors' samples.

The chain links TRBV28 to TRBJ1-6, with D unclear. V lost 6 bases and J lost 5, with 17 bases in between. Looked up from germline, CDR1 is MDHEN and CDR2 is SYDVKM. The CDR3 is made up of 16 amino acids. This CDR3 is CASSKEVVHNNSPLHF. The CDR3 nucleotides are TGTGCCAGCAGCAAAGAGGTCGTGCACAATAATTCACCCCTCCACTTT.

This clonotype was recorded many times. The genes are TRBV20-1 and TRBJ1-6; D remains ambiguous. The CDR3 extends over 14 amino acids. Trimming left V 4 bases short and J 2 bases short, with 9 bases between. The germline V gene has CDR1 DFQATT and CDR2 SNEGSKA (reference sequence). This chain's CDR3 is CSATGGTYNSPLHF. In DNA form, the CDR3 reads TGCAGTGCTACGGGTGGCACCTATAATTCACCCCTCCACTTT.

Remarks on this clonotype: This sequence may be a read error, since a much larger clone differs from it by one base. The V call is TRBV29-1, the J call TRBJ2-7; D not resolved. Germline assignment: CDR1 SQVTM and CDR2 ANQGSEA. The ends were cut back, 3 bases at V and 0 bases at J, with 9 bases in the middle. This CDR3 spans 13 amino acids. CDR3 DNA: TGCAGCGTTGAGTCGGAACACTCCTACGAGCAGTACTTC. This translates into CSVESEHSYEQYF.

This clonotype was counted many times. The rearrangement uses TRBV27 and TRBJ1-2; no reliable D call. V lost 6 bases and J 3 bases, leaving 17 bases between the germline ends. This CDR3 is built from 15 residues. Germline CDR1 is MNHEY and CDR2 is SMNVEV (reference sequence). The CDR3 sequence is CASRAISLGDYGYTF. The CDR3 DNA reads as TGTGCCAGCAGAGCAATAAGTCTTGGGGACTATGGCTACACCTTC.

Many counts were recorded for this clonotype. The rearrangement links TRBV25-1 to TRBJ2-5; 12 positions match TRBD2. From germline, CDR1 is MGHDK and CDR2 SYGVNS. Unmatched junction bases numbered 8, after V lost 1 base and J lost 2 bases. CDR3 length: 18 residues. CDR3: CASSESQPGLAGQETQYF. CDR3 in DNA: TGTGCCAGCAGTGAATCCCAACCGGGACTAGCGGGTCAAGAGACCCAGTACTTC.

This clonotype has at least ten counts. V gene TRBV5-1 combines with J gene TRBJ2-6; a weak D match, TRBD1 (6 bases). From germline, CDR1 is SGHRS and CDR2 YFSETQ. This CDR3 is 14 amino acids long. Trimming took off 4 bases at V and 2 bases at J, with 7 bases between the two ends. This CDR3 is CASSTGTGANVLTF. CDR3 nucleotide sequence: TGCGCCAGCAGCACAGGGACTGGGGCCAACGTCCTGACTTTC.

This clonotype was seen only a few times. The V and J genes are TRBV7-9 and TRBJ1-1, with 8 bases matching TRBD1. CDR3 size: 17 residues. Looked up from germline, CDR1 is SEHNR and CDR2 is FQNEAQ (reference sequence). V lost 4 bases and J lost 5; bases outside the gene matches: 15. The DNA for the CDR3 is TGTGCCAGCAGCTCGAACTACCGGACAGGGCTGAGGACTGAAGCTTTCTTT. Amino acids: CASSSNYRTGLRTEAFF.

There are many counts of this clonotype. V is TRBV29-1 and J is TRBJ1-1, with D unclear. Germline CDR1 reads SQVTM; CDR2 reads ANQGSEA. Trimming stripped 3 bases from V and 3 bases from J, with 2 bases between. The CDR3 covers 10 residues. The CDR3 sequence: CSVEDTEAFF. CDR3 in DNA: TGCAGCGTTGAGGACACTGAAGCTTTCTTT.

V gene TRBV20-1 combines with J gene TRBJ1-5; D not certain. Germline V gene sequence: CDR1 DFQATT, CDR2 SNEGSKA (reference sequence). The germline V and J ends were trimmed by 4 bases and 4 bases, with 11 bases remaining between them. CDR3 size: 13 residues. The CDR3 protein is CSAMNVLNQPQHF. The CDR3 DNA sequence: TGCAGTGCTATGAATGTCCTAAATCAGCCCCAGCATTTT.

This clonotype has at least ten counts. J is TRBJ2-2 and V is TRBV12-3 or TRBV12-4, with 12 bases identical to TRBD2. The CDR3 totals 16 residues. V shed 2 bases, J shed 5 bases, and the junction held 3 bases outside the gene matches. Written as DNA, the CDR3 is TGTGCCAGCAGTTTACGGACTAGCGGGAATACCGGGGAGCTGTTTTTT. It is translated as CASSLRTSGNTGELFF.

In this sample, this clonotype turned up many times. One end of the junction is discordant with germline, which a read error may explain. The genes are TRBV2 and TRBJ1-1; no clear D. The CDR3 contains 11 residues. Per the germline V gene, CDR1 is SNHLY and CDR2 is FYNNEI. CDR3 region: CASSETLGSTF. For the CDR3, the DNA is TGTGCCAGCAGTGAGACGTTGGGTTCCACTTTT.

This clonotype was recorded at least ten times. The chain uses TRBV12-3 or TRBV12-4 and TRBJ2-7; the match to TRBD2 covers 11 bases. V lost 5 bases, J lost 7 bases, and 7 bases stayed unmatched. CDR3 length equals 14 residues. The CDR3 DNA reads as TGTGCCAGCAGTGCCTCGGGACTAGCGGTAGAGCAGTACTTC. Translated: CASSASGLAVEQYF.

This clonotype has only a few counts. The gene calls are TRBV10-3 and TRBJ2-1; 10 nucleotides line up with TRBD2. CDR3 length: 14 residues. In germline, CDR1 is ENHRY, CDR2 SYGVKD. The J segment lost 10 bases and the V segment lost 4 bases, leaving 7 bases of the junction unmatched. The CDR3 sequence is CAISGLAGVAEQFF. In DNA form, the CDR3 reads TGTGCCATCAGTGGGCTAGCGGGAGTGGCGGAGCAGTTCTTC.

At least ten counts were recorded for this clonotype. The rearrangement joins TRBV12-3 or TRBV12-4 to TRBJ2-4; D unresolved. V lost 8 bases and J lost 7, with 9 bases in between. The CDR3 has 11 amino acids. The CDR3 DNA reads as TGTGCCAGCGGGGAATGGAACATTCAGTACTTC. Translated, it gives CASGEWNIQYF.

This clonotype was seen repeatedly, ten times or more. The gene calls are TRBV4-1 and TRBJ1-5, with D maybe TRBD1 (5 bases). This CDR3 comprises 16 residues. CDR1 is MGHRA and CDR2 is YSYEKL in the germline V gene. V lost 3 bases to trimming and J lost 7 bases, with 19 bases between them. CDR3 sequence: CASSQASAGRGQPQHF. For the CDR3, the DNA is TGCGCCAGCAGCCAGGCTTCCGCTGGTCGGGGGCAGCCCCAGCATTTT.

This clonotype was recorded at least ten times. J is TRBJ1-5 and V is TRBV6-5; 9 bases align to TRBD1. Germline values: CDR1 MNHEY, CDR2 SVGAGI. V shed 5 bases, J shed 1 base, and the junction held 9 bases outside the gene matches. The CDR3 spans 17 residues. The CDR3 loop reads CASSDATGGGSNQPQHF. The CDR3 nucleotides read TGTGCCAGCAGTGATGCGACAGGGGGTGGGAGCAATCAGCCCCAGCATTTT.

The V and J genes are TRBV5-1 and TRBJ2-4; tentative D call: TRBD2 (5 bases). Trimming left V 5 bases short and J 2 bases short, with 17 bases between. This CDR3 spans 16 amino acids. The V gene's germline CDR1 is SGHRS and CDR2 YFSETQ. In DNA form, the CDR3 reads TGCGCCAGCAGATCCTTGACCGCGGGTACCAAAAACATTCAGTACTTC. Its translation is CASRSLTAGTKNIQYF.

The table lists this clonotype with many counts. The chain links TRBV29-1 to TRBJ2-1; 11 bases are shared with TRBD2. Germline V gene sequence: CDR1 SQVTM, CDR2 ANQGSEA. V lost 7 bases, J lost 4 bases, and 3 bases stayed unmatched. This CDR3 region has 13 residues. CDR3 amino acids: CSAGLAVYNEQFF. The CDR3 DNA is TGCAGCGCGGGACTAGCGGTGTACAATGAGCAGTTCTTC.

In its sample, this clonotype was seen many times. The gene calls are TRBV29-1 and TRBJ2-3, with D hard to call. The V gene's germline CDR1 is SQVTM and CDR2 ANQGSEA. The CDR3 sequence is 10 residues long. The V end lost 3 bases, the J end lost 4 bases, and 2 bases lay between the germline ends. In DNA form, the CDR3 reads TGCAGCGTTGATTCAGATACGCAGTATTTT. It translates to CSVDSDTQYF.

This clonotype was seen repeatedly, ten times or more. V is TRBV7-6 and J is TRBJ2-1; weak D call: TRBD2 (6 bases). Trimming shortened V by 5 bases and J by 6 bases, and 11 bases separated the two germline ends. Germline CDR1 SGHVS, CDR2 FNYEAQ. This CDR3 is built from 13 residues. CDR3: CASSLTGGNEQFF. For the CDR3, the DNA is TGTGCCAGCAGCCTCACCGGGGGCAATGAGCAGTTCTTC. The full variable domain, its missing parts supplied by reference TRBV7-6 and TRBJ2-1, is GAGVSQSPRYKVTKRGQDVALRCDPISGHVSLYWYRQALGQGPEFLTYFNYEAQQDKSGLPNDRFSAERPEGSISTLTIQRTEQRDSAMYRCASSLTGGNEQFFGPGTRLTVL.

Many counts were recorded for this clonotype. The chain combines TRBV6-4 with TRBJ1-5; a weak D match, TRBD1 (6 bases). Germline CDR1 is MRHNA and CDR2 is SNTAGT. CDR3 length: 14 residues. V lost 2 bases and J 5 bases, leaving 10 bases between the germline ends. In DNA, the CDR3 is TGTGCCAGCAGTGACGGGGCAGGGGATCAGCCCCAGCATTTT. Translating it yields CASSDGAGDQPQHF.